This T cell receptor beta chain comes out of a study of shared clonotypes between healthy human individuals. This clone was counted once. The germline V gene encodes CDR1 MDHEN and CDR2 SYDVKM. V lost 4 bases to trimming and J lost 0 bases; unmatched junction nucleotides: 5. The CDR3 length is 16 residues. The data were produced by immunoSEQ multiplex PCR, yet TCRdb's version contains in-frame clones alone and is incomplete. Among roughly 1.5 million clones, nearly 99% were seen once, and the ten largest hold about 0.45%. The rearrangement uses TRBV28 and TRBJ2-1, with 8 positions matching TRBD2. Sequencing input: naive CD4+ T cells sorted from blood. Subset specified: CD45RA+ positively selected. The sequence derives from a man aged 25 to 45 in good health. CDR3 sequence (DNA): TGTGCCAGCAGTTCCCTGGGGACTAGCTCCTACAATGAGCAGTTCTTC. As protein: CASSSLGTSSYNEQFF. Based on the CDR3 plus reference TRBV28 and TRBJ2-1, the full variable domain is DVKVTQSSRYLVKRTGEKVFLECVQDMDHENMFWYRQDPGLGLRLIYFSYDVKMKEKGDIPEGYSVSREKKERFSLILESASTNQTSMYLCASSSLGTSSYNEQFFGPGTRLTVL.